Listed below are T cell receptor beta chains from one sample, sequenced in a study of cytomegalovirus exposure and HLA in healthy donors. The assay was immunoSEQ multiplex PCR, and TCRdb's table has in-frame clones only and misses some. The sample holds roughly 180,000 clones, about 77% seen once. Material for sequencing was PBMCs. The receptors shown here come from a man aged 25 to 40 in good health and CMV-seronegative. The CDR3 runs from the conserved cysteine through the conserved F or W. Each record gives: J gene, V gene, clone size, D gene, CDR3 protein, CDR3 DNA. The D gene is left open where the match is weak. Size is omitted from some rows. Given values are once, few, many or a class for expanded clones.

J gene: TRBJ2-2
V gene: TRBV2
clone size: .
D gene: .
CDR3 protein: CASSERRANTGELFF
CDR3 DNA: TGTGCCAGCAGTGAACGGCGGGCGAACACCGGGGAGCTGTTTTTT

J gene: TRBJ1-2
V gene: TRBV4-3
clone size: .
D gene: .
CDR3 protein: CASSQDVGADYGYTF
CDR3 DNA: TGCGCCAGCAGCCAAGATGTAGGGGCGGACTATGGCTACACCTTC

J gene: TRBJ1-6
V gene: TRBV7-2
clone size: few
D gene: TRBD1
CDR3 protein: CASSLGQGASSPLHF
CDR3 DNA: TGTGCCAGCAGCTTAGGACAGGGAGCTAGTTCACCCCTCCACTTT

J gene: TRBJ2-7
V gene: TRBV18
clone size: .
D gene: .
CDR3 protein: CASSPPSRGYEQYF
CDR3 DNA: TGTGCCAGCTCACCGCCCTCTCGGGGTTACGAGCAGTACTTC

J gene: TRBJ2-3
V gene: TRBV6-5
clone size: .
D gene: .
CDR3 protein: CASRRVYVGTDTQYF
CDR3 DNA: TGTGCCAGCAGACGCGTCTACGTGGGCACAGATACGCAGTATTTT

J gene: TRBJ1-1
V gene: TRBV5-1
clone size: .
D gene: .
CDR3 protein: CASSGTGLGTEAFF
CDR3 DNA: TGCGCCAGCAGCGGTACAGGGTTGGGCACTGAAGCTTTCTTT

J gene: TRBJ2-3
V gene: TRBV5-4
clone size: .
D gene: .
CDR3 protein: CASSLTRGVGDTQYF
CDR3 DNA: TGTGCCAGCAGCTTGACTCGCGGGGTCGGGGATACGCAGTATTTT

J gene: TRBJ2-7
V gene: TRBV6-5
clone size: few
D gene: .
CDR3 protein: CASSPDSAYEQYF
CDR3 DNA: TGTGCCAGCAGTCCCGACAGCGCCTACGAGCAGTACTTC

J gene: TRBJ2-7
V gene: TRBV19
clone size: .
D gene: TRBD1
CDR3 protein: CASSYRDSSYEQYF
CDR3 DNA: TGTGCCAGTAGTTACCGGGACAGCTCCTACGAGCAGTACTTC

J gene: TRBJ1-1
V gene: TRBV4-3
clone size: few
D gene: .
CDR3 protein: CARLERLFTEAFF
CDR3 DNA: TGCGCCAGGTTGGAGAGGTTGTTCACTGAAGCTTTCTTT

J gene: TRBJ2-1
V gene: TRBV6-6
clone size: .
D gene: .
CDR3 protein: CASSYSGQGYNEQFF
CDR3 DNA: TGTGCCAGCAGTTACTCTGGCCAGGGATACAATGAGCAGTTCTTC

J gene: TRBJ1-6
V gene: TRBV7-2
clone size: .
D gene: TRBD1
CDR3 protein: CASSGQGGNSPLHF
CDR3 DNA: TGTGCCAGCAGCGGACAGGGTGGTAATTCACCCCTCCACTTT

J gene: TRBJ2-7
V gene: TRBV4-3
clone size: few
D gene: .
CDR3 protein: CASSQAPDSSEQYF
CDR3 DNA: TGCGCCAGCAGCCAAGCTCCGGACTCAAGCGAGCAGTACTTC

J gene: TRBJ2-7
V gene: TRBV6-5
clone size: .
D gene: .
CDR3 protein: CASSYSRAPYEQYF
CDR3 DNA: TGTGCCAGCAGTTACTCCAGGGCGCCCTACGAGCAGTACTTC

J gene: TRBJ2-7
V gene: TRBV7-8
clone size: .
D gene: .
CDR3 protein: CASSPPSSYEQYF
CDR3 DNA: TGTGCCAGCAGCCCACCCAGCTCCTACGAGCAGTACTTC

J gene: TRBJ2-7
V gene: TRBV5-4
clone size: .
D gene: TRBD1
CDR3 protein: CASSLGGGQGSSYEQYF
CDR3 DNA: TGTGCCAGCAGCTTAGGGGGGGGACAGGGGAGCTCCTACGAGCAGTACTTC

J gene: TRBJ1-6
V gene: TRBV7-2
clone size: .
D gene: .
CDR3 protein: CASSSPGSYNSPLHF
CDR3 DNA: TGTGCCAGCAGCTCACCGGGCTCCTATAATTCACCCCTCCACTTT

J gene: TRBJ1-4
V gene: TRBV18
clone size: once
D gene: .
CDR3 protein: CASFQDSLNEKLFF
CDR3 DNA: TGTGCCAGCTTCCAGGACAGCTTAAATGAAAAACTGTTTTTT

J gene: TRBJ2-7
V gene: TRBV4-1
clone size: .
D gene: TRBD1
CDR3 protein: CASSQGGQGNYEQYF
CDR3 DNA: TGCGCCAGCAGCCAAGGGGGACAGGGGAATTACGAGCAGTACTTC

J gene: TRBJ2-7
V gene: TRBV7-2
clone size: .
D gene: TRBD2
CDR3 protein: CASSSAGTSAAYEQYF
CDR3 DNA: TGTGCCAGCAGCTCGGCGGGGACTAGCGCCGCCTACGAGCAGTACTTC

J gene: TRBJ1-1
V gene: TRBV10-2
clone size: few
D gene: .
CDR3 protein: CASSDMFNTEAFF
CDR3 DNA: TGCGCCAGCAGTGATATGTTCAACACTGAAGCTTTCTTT

J gene: TRBJ1-1
V gene: TRBV19
clone size: .
D gene: .
CDR3 protein: CASSTRTGTEAFF
CDR3 DNA: TGTGCCAGTAGTACAAGAACAGGGACTGAAGCTTTCTTT

J gene: TRBJ2-2
V gene: TRBV5-1
clone size: .
D gene: TRBD1
CDR3 protein: CASHTGTGSTGELFF
CDR3 DNA: TGCGCCAGCCACACCGGGACAGGGTCAACCGGGGAGCTGTTTTTT

J gene: TRBJ2-1
V gene: TRBV7-6
clone size: .
D gene: TRBD2
CDR3 protein: CASSPLSAGAYNEQFF
CDR3 DNA: TGTGCCAGCAGCCCCCTTTCTGCGGGAGCCTACAATGAGCAGTTCTTC

J gene: TRBJ2-4
V gene: TRBV28
clone size: .
D gene: TRBD1
CDR3 protein: CASSLFRTGANIQYF
CDR3 DNA: TGTGCCAGCAGTTTATTCAGGACAGGGGCAAACATTCAGTACTTC

J gene: TRBJ2-5
V gene: TRBV7-8
clone size: few
D gene: .
CDR3 protein: CASSEWNGQGGGETQYF
CDR3 DNA: TGTGCCAGCAGCGAGTGGAATGGTCAGGGAGGGGGAGAGACCCAGTACTTC

J gene: TRBJ1-1
V gene: TRBV5-8
clone size: .
D gene: .
CDR3 protein: CASSLRQGNTEAFF
CDR3 DNA: TGTGCCAGCAGCTTGCGGCAGGGGAACACTGAAGCTTTCTTT

J gene: TRBJ2-3
V gene: TRBV28
clone size: .
D gene: TRBD2
CDR3 protein: CASRNSGPPSTDTQYF
CDR3 DNA: TGTGCCAGTCGAAATAGCGGGCCCCCAAGCACAGATACGCAGTATTTT

J gene: TRBJ1-5
V gene: TRBV10-3
clone size: .
D gene: .
CDR3 protein: CAIMRGEGDQPQHF
CDR3 DNA: TGTGCCATCATGAGGGGTGAGGGGGATCAGCCCCAGCATTTT

J gene: TRBJ2-7
V gene: TRBV5-6
clone size: .
D gene: TRBD2
CDR3 protein: CASSLAGGPYEQYF
CDR3 DNA: TGTGCCAGCAGCTTGGCGGGGGGACCCTACGAGCAGTACTTC

J gene: TRBJ2-3
V gene: TRBV5-5
clone size: once
D gene: TRBD1
CDR3 protein: CASSRLGQGGADTQYF
CDR3 DNA: TGTGCCAGCAGCCGTCTCGGACAGGGGGGAGCAGATACGCAGTATTTT

J gene: TRBJ2-5
V gene: TRBV30
clone size: .
D gene: TRBD2
CDR3 protein: CAWSGSGGGPVQYQETQYF
CDR3 DNA: TGTGCCTGGAGTGGGAGCGGGGGGGGACCAGTACAGTACCAAGAGACCCAGTACTTC

J gene: TRBJ2-3
V gene: TRBV27
clone size: .
D gene: .
CDR3 protein: CASSSDPTGGFNTQYF
CDR3 DNA: TGTGCCAGCAGTTCTGACCCGACGGGCGGGTTTAATACGCAGTATTTT

J gene: TRBJ1-1
V gene: TRBV4-3
clone size: .
D gene: .
CDR3 protein: CASSQDGAGRFGGMNTEAFF
CDR3 DNA: TGCGCCAGCAGCCAAGATGGGGCAGGGCGGTTCGGCGGGATGAACACTGAAGCTTTCTTT

J gene: TRBJ2-3
V gene: TRBV30
clone size: .
D gene: TRBD1
CDR3 protein: CATSQQGAHTQYF
CDR3 DNA: TGTGCCACCTCCCAACAGGGGGCCCACACGCAGTATTTT

J gene: TRBJ2-3
V gene: TRBV18
clone size: .
D gene: TRBD1
CDR3 protein: CASSPLGQGTDTQYF
CDR3 DNA: TGTGCCAGCTCACCCCTCGGACAGGGAACAGATACGCAGTATTTT

J gene: TRBJ1-2
V gene: TRBV6-5
clone size: .
D gene: .
CDR3 protein: CASRGPGSNYGYTF
CDR3 DNA: TGTGCCAGCAGAGGACCAGGGTCTAACTATGGCTACACCTTC

J gene: TRBJ2-5
V gene: TRBV11-3
clone size: .
D gene: TRBD2
CDR3 protein: CASSPGTSGGAVETQYF
CDR3 DNA: TGTGCCAGCAGCCCGGGGACTAGCGGGGGGGCCGTTGAGACCCAGTACTTC

J gene: TRBJ2-2
V gene: TRBV10-1
clone size: once
D gene: TRBD1
CDR3 protein: CASRGTGPTGELFF
CDR3 DNA: TGCGCCAGCAGAGGGACAGGCCCGACCGGGGAGCTGTTTTTT

J gene: TRBJ2-1
V gene: TRBV6-5
clone size: .
D gene: TRBD2
CDR3 protein: CASSGGFYNEQFF
CDR3 DNA: TGTGCCAGCAGCGGGGGGTTCTACAATGAGCAGTTCTTC

J gene: TRBJ2-7
V gene: TRBV11-2
clone size: once
D gene: .
CDR3 protein: CASSLDTHGYEQYF
CDR3 DNA: TGTGCCAGCAGCTTAGATACCCACGGCTACGAGCAGTACTTC

J gene: TRBJ1-3
V gene: TRBV30
clone size: once
D gene: TRBD1
CDR3 protein: CAWKKDRTGGNTIYF
CDR3 DNA: TGTGCCTGGAAAAAGGACAGGACCGGTGGAAACACCATATATTTT

J gene: TRBJ1-1
V gene: TRBV30
clone size: .
D gene: TRBD1
CDR3 protein: CAIKDRIFRNTEAFF
CDR3 DNA: TGTGCCATAAAGGACAGGATCTTTAGGAACACTGAAGCTTTCTTT

J gene: TRBJ2-7
V gene: TRBV10-1
clone size: .
D gene: .
CDR3 protein: CASRETTSGEQYF
CDR3 DNA: TGCGCCAGCAGGGAGACAACCTCGGGGGAGCAGTACTTC

J gene: TRBJ1-1
V gene: TRBV19
clone size: .
D gene: .
CDR3 protein: CASSPGTEAFF
CDR3 DNA: TGTGCCAGCAGTCCAGGCACTGAAGCTTTCTTT

J gene: TRBJ1-6
V gene: TRBV30
clone size: .
D gene: .
CDR3 protein: CAWSVGRVGSPLHF
CDR3 DNA: TGTGCCTGGAGTGTGGGCAGGGTCGGTTCACCCCTCCACTTT

J gene: TRBJ2-3
V gene: TRBV19
clone size: .
D gene: TRBD2
CDR3 protein: CASGLAGGEDTQYF
CDR3 DNA: TGTGCCAGCGGACTAGCGGGAGGTGAGGATACGCAGTATTTT

J gene: TRBJ2-7
V gene: TRBV6-5
clone size: .
D gene: TRBD1
CDR3 protein: CASSATGGIYEQYF
CDR3 DNA: TGTGCCAGCAGCGCGACAGGGGGAATCTACGAGCAGTACTTC

J gene: TRBJ2-3
V gene: TRBV2
clone size: .
D gene: .
CDR3 protein: CASYTGIYTQYF
CDR3 DNA: TGTGCCAGCTACACAGGGATCTATACGCAGTATTTT

J gene: TRBJ2-2
V gene: TRBV6-5
clone size: .
D gene: .
CDR3 protein: CASSYSRRVAGELFF
CDR3 DNA: TGTGCCAGCAGTTACTCGCGCAGGGTTGCCGGGGAGCTGTTTTTT

J gene: TRBJ2-2
V gene: TRBV19
clone size: .
D gene: .
CDR3 protein: CASSISGFLGGQSGELFF
CDR3 DNA: TGTGCCAGTAGTATATCAGGCTTCTTGGGGGGACAGTCCGGGGAGCTGTTTTTT

J gene: TRBJ1-4
V gene: TRBV15
clone size: .
D gene: TRBD1
CDR3 protein: CATSRDRGRSGEKLFF
CDR3 DNA: TGTGCCACCAGCAGGGACAGGGGGCGTTCAGGAGAAAAACTGTTTTTT

J gene: TRBJ2-2
V gene: TRBV7-8
clone size: .
D gene: TRBD2
CDR3 protein: CASSLGGRGTGELFF
CDR3 DNA: TGTGCCAGCAGCCTGGGGGGGAGAGGGACCGGGGAGCTGTTTTTT